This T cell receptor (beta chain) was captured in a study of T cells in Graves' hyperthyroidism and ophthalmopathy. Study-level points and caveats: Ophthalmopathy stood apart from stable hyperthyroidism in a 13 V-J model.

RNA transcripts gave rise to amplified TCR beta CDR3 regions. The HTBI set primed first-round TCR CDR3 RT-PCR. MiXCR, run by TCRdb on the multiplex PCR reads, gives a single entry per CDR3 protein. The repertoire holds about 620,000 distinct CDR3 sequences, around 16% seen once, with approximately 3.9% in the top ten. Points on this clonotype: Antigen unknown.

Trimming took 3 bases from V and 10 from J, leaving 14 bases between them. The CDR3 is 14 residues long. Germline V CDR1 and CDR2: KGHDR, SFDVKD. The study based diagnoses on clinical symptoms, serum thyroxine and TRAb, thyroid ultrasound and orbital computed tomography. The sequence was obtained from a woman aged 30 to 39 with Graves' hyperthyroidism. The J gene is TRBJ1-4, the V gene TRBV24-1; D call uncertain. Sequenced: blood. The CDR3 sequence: CATSDREVPAKLFF. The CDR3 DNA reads TGTGCCACCAGTGATCGGGAGGTCCCTGCAAAACTGTTTTTT.